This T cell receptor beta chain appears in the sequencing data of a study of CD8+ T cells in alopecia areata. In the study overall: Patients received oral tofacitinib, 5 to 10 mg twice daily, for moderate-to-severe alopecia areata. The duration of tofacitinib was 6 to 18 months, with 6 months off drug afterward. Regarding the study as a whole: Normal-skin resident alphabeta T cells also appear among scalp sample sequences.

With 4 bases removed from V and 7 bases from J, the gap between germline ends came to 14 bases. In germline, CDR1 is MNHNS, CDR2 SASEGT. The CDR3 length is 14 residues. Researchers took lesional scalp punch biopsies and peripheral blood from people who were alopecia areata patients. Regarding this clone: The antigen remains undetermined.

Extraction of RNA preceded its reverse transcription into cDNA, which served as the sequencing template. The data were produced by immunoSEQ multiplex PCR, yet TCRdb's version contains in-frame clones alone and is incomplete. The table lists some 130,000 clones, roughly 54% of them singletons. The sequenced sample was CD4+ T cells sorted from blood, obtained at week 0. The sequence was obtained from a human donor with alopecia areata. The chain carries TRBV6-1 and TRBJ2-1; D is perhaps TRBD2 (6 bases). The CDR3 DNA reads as TGTGCCAGCAGTGCGCGACTAGGCGGTAATGAGCAGTTCTTC. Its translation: CASSARLGGNEQFF.